This TCR beta chain was sequenced in a study of cytomegalovirus exposure and HLA in healthy donors. Study-wide points: A missense variant in DCLRE1C was later tied to TCR beta V- and J-gene trimming. It was reportedly the case that the classifier diagnosed cytomegalovirus status with high specificity and sensitivity.

Vbeta (60) and Jbeta (13) primers were used in the PCR. Repertoires were generated with immunoSEQ multiplex PCR, while TCRdb's copy carries only in-frame clones and drops some. The table lists approximately 170,000 clones, over 65% of them singletons. This clone is a singleton in its sample. No antigen is known for it. This CDR3 spans 14 amino acids. The germline gives CDR1 ENHRY, CDR2 SYGVKD. Germline trimming cut 6 bases from V and 0 bases from J; bases unmatched to any gene: 4. The specimen sequenced was PBMCs. This chain joins TRBV10-3 and TRBJ1-1, with TRBD1 identical over 7 bases. This TCR came from a female donor in good health and CMV-seronegative. CDR3 nucleotide sequence: TGTGCCATCAGGACCGGGACAGTGAACACTGAAGCTTTCTTT. It yields the protein CAIRTGTVNTEAFF.